Listed below are T cell receptor beta chains from one sample, sequenced in a study of CD4+ T cells in melanoma. This table comes from immunoSEQ multiplex PCR, and its TCRdb copy is limited to in-frame clones, with some not included. Of some 6,800 clones detected, about 50% appear once; the ten largest clones hold approximately 15%. Source material: cells from a culture (not recorded whether cultured in vitro). These receptor sequences come from a human donor with melanoma. Both conserved end residues are part of each CDR3. The D gene is left open where the match is weak. Size is omitted from some rows. Given values are once, few, many or a class for expanded clones.

d_call clone_size j_call v_call cdr3_aa cdr3_nt
. . TRBJ1-6 TRBV6-1 CASNIGRLYNSPLHF TGTGCCAGCAACATTGGCCGTCTTTATAATTCACCCCTCCACTTT
. . TRBJ2-5 TRBV7-3 CASSFVGETQYF TGTGCCAGCAGCTTTGTGGGAGAGACCCAGTACTTC
TRBD2 . TRBJ2-2 TRBV7-7 CASSQLAGGVTGELFF TGTGCTAGCAGCCAACTAGCGGGGGGAGTAACCGGGGAGCTGTTTTTT
TRBD2 . TRBJ2-5 TRBV9 CASSVGGGQETQYF TGTGCCAGCAGCGTAGGGGGGGGGCAAGAGACCCAGTACTTC
. . TRBJ2-3 TRBV11-2 CASSLGITDTQYF TGTGCCAGCAGCTTAGGGATCACAGATACGCAGTATTTT
. few TRBJ1-1 TRBV4-1 CASSRDGRATEAFF TGCGCCAGCAGCCGAGACGGACGGGCCACTGAAGCTTTCTTT
. . TRBJ1-6 TRBV30 CAWSVLGVSPLHF TGTGCCTGGAGTGTATTGGGGGTTTCACCCCTCCACTTT
. . TRBJ1-5 TRBV7-2 CASSPWGSGNQPQHF TGTGCCAGCAGCCCCTGGGGGTCGGGCAATCAGCCCCAGCATTTT
TRBD2 few TRBJ2-7 TRBV2 CASSEGGGRNYEQYF TGTGCCAGCAGTGAAGGGGGGGGAAGGAACTACGAGCAGTACTTC
. . TRBJ2-5 TRBV6-6 CASSYPQGAIETQYF TGTGCCAGCAGTTACCCCCAGGGTGCGATAGAGACCCAGTACTTC
TRBD1 few TRBJ1-2 TRBV4-1 CASSVAQGAQGRYGYTF TGCGCCAGCAGCGTTGCCCAGGGGGCGCAAGGCCGGTATGGCTACACCTTC
. . TRBJ2-5 TRBV10-1 CASTGPSWTQYF TGCGCCAGCACCGGGCCGAGTTGGACCCAGTACTTC
. . TRBJ1-5 TRBV19 CASSTRVRGYNQPQHF TGTGCCAGTAGTACGAGGGTCAGGGGCTATAATCAGCCCCAGCATTTT
TRBD2 . TRBJ2-5 TRBV2 CASSREGRETQYF TGTGCCAGCAGTAGGGAGGGCCGGGAGACCCAGTACTTC
. . TRBJ2-2 TRBV6-5 CASGPTLSVLGELFF TGTGCCAGCGGCCCAACTCTAAGTGTGCTCGGGGAGCTGTTTTTT
. . TRBJ1-1 TRBV5-1 CASSLGDLPATEAFF TGCGCCAGCAGCTTGGGGGACCTTCCGGCCACTGAAGCTTTCTTT
. . TRBJ1-5 TRBV6-5 CASARAGGVPLPQHF TGTGCCAGCGCCCGGGCGGGGGGGGTACCTTTGCCCCAGCATTTT
. . TRBJ2-5 TRBV11-2 CASRGDQETQYF TGTGCCAGTAGGGGGGACCAAGAGACCCAGTACTTC
. once TRBJ1-1 TRBV10-2 CASSWGRMNTEAFF TGCGCCAGCAGCTGGGGCAGAATGAACACTGAAGCTTTCTTT
TRBD2 . TRBJ2-2 TRBV7-6 CASSLVLAGHTGELFF TGTGCCAGCAGCTTAGTTCTAGCGGGGCACACCGGGGAGCTGTTTTTT
. few TRBJ1-5 TRBV30 CAWRPKGDSNQPQHF TGTGCCTGGAGGCCCAAGGGTGATAGCAATCAGCCCCAGCATTTT
. . TRBJ2-3 TRBV2 CASLGGVRTDTQYF TGTGCCAGCCTAGGCGGGGTGCGCACAGATACGCAGTATTTT
. few TRBJ1-1 TRBV5-1 CASSRGLGVNTEAFF TGCGCCAGCAGCCGGGGGTTAGGGGTCAACACTGAAGCTTTCTTT
. . TRBJ1-1 TRBV29-1 CSVTAGVDTEAFF TGCAGCGTGACGGCAGGGGTAGACACTGAAGCTTTCTTT
. . TRBJ1-2 TRBV30 CAWSPVRYRNYGYTF TGTGCCTGGAGTCCCGTTAGGTACAGAAACTATGGCTACACCTTC
. . TRBJ1-2 TRBV18 CASSPNYAQVGGRGYTF TGTGCCAGCTCACCGAATTACGCCCAGGTTGGGGGCCGAGGCTACACCTTC
. few TRBJ2-2 TRBV10-1 CASSHTGELFF TGCGCCAGCAGCCACACCGGGGAGCTGTTTTTT
. . TRBJ2-1 TRBV21-1 CASSKEVWGQSSYNEQFF TGTGCCAGCAGCAAAGAGGTTTGGGGCCAGAGCTCCTACAATGAGCAGTTCTTC
. . TRBJ1-3 TRBV6-1 CASTQLSGNTIYF TGTGCCAGCACGCAGCTCTCTGGAAACACCATATATTTT
. few TRBJ1-2 TRBV14 CASSGTAREGYTF TGTGCCAGCAGTGGGACCGCTCGGGAGGGCTACACCTTC
. . TRBJ1-1 TRBV2 CASREQGSDAFF TGTGCCAGCAGGGAACAGGGTTCTGACGCTTTCTTT
TRBD2 . TRBJ2-5 TRBV5-6 CASSKGLAGLGQETQYF TGTGCCAGCAGCAAGGGACTAGCGGGGTTGGGGCAAGAGACCCAGTACTTC
TRBD1 . TRBJ1-2 TRBV5-6 CASSSITGEGGYTF TGTGCCAGCAGCTCAATAACAGGGGAAGGCGGCTACACCTTC
. . TRBJ2-2 TRBV6-5 CASSFGLGTGELFF TGTGCCAGCAGTTTCGGACTTGGCACCGGGGAGCTGTTTTTT
TRBD2 . TRBJ2-5 TRBV4-1 CASSQVPVTSGGPQETQYF TGCGCCAGCAGCCAAGTTCCGGTCACTAGCGGGGGGCCCCAAGAGACCCAGTACTTC
. . TRBJ2-3 TRBV6-5 CASGRGGDRADTQYF TGTGCCAGTGGAAGAGGAGGGGATCGGGCAGATACGCAGTATTTT
TRBD1 . TRBJ2-1 TRBV19 CASRPGTVYNEQFF TGTGCCAGTAGGCCCGGGACAGTCTACAATGAGCAGTTCTTC
TRBD1 . TRBJ1-6 TRBV9 CASTPGGARSPLHF TGTGCCAGCACCCCAGGGGGGGCGCGTTCACCCCTCCACTTT
. . TRBJ2-7 TRBV29-1 CSVDDDRKYF TGCAGCGTTGACGACGACCGGAAGTACTTC
. . TRBJ2-5 TRBV11-2 CASSLSHQETQYF TGTGCCAGCAGCTTAAGCCACCAAGAGACCCAGTACTTC
. . TRBJ2-5 TRBV2 CASSGMGETQYF TGTGCCAGCTCAGGGATGGGAGAGACCCAGTACTTC
. . TRBJ2-7 TRBV5-5 CASSLEGAQYYEQYF TGTGCCAGCAGCCTGGAAGGGGCGCAATACTACGAGCAGTACTTC
TRBD1 . TRBJ2-1 TRBV5-1 CASRSEGQGPNEQFF TGCGCCAGCAGATCTGAGGGACAGGGGCCCAATGAGCAGTTCTTC
. . TRBJ1-6 TRBV30 CAWSVFQYNSPLHF TGTGCCTGGAGTGTATTCCAATATAATTCACCCCTCCACTTT
. . TRBJ2-3 TRBV5-1 CASSFGDTDTQYF TGCGCCAGCAGCTTCGGGGATACGGATACGCAGTATTTT
. . TRBJ1-1 TRBV7-9 CASSPHRETEAFF TGTGCCAGCAGCCCTCACAGGGAAACTGAAGCTTTCTTT
. . TRBJ2-3 TRBV7-9 CASSGGMSTDTQYF TGTGCCAGCTCCGGCGGGATGAGCACAGATACGCAGTATTTT
TRBD1 . TRBJ2-7 TRBV29-1 CSVAGWTGGEQYF TGCAGCGTTGCAGGCTGGACAGGAGGCGAGCAGTACTTC
TRBD1 . TRBJ2-2 TRBV29-1 CSVAGTGDTGELFF TGCAGCGTCGCCGGGACAGGGGACACCGGGGAGCTGTTTTTT
. once TRBJ2-3 TRBV18 CASSSGGAGDTQYF TGTGCCAGCTCATCGGGGGGCGCGGGGGATACGCAGTATTTT
. . TRBJ1-1 TRBV20-1 CSASRGREAFF TGCAGTGCTAGCAGGGGCCGTGAAGCTTTCTTT
. . TRBJ1-1 TRBV5-1 CASRFDTTEAFF TGCGCCAGCAGATTTGACACCACTGAAGCTTTCTTT